These T cell receptor beta chains were read from a single sample in a study of blood T cell repertoires in COVID-19. Assay used: immunoSEQ multiplex PCR; TCRdb lists only in-frame clones, some missing. Here the sample spans more than 110,000 clones, roughly four fifths being singletons. The sequenced sample was peripheral blood. These receptors were obtained from a human donor in a cohort sampled during active COVID-19. Both conserved end residues are part of each CDR3.

TRBV19	TRBJ2-7	CASSMEGGEQYF
TRBV2	TRBJ2-1	CASSAIQGNEQFF
TRBV4-1	TRBJ2-3	CASSQDGRGADTQYF
TRBV3-1/TRBV3-2	TRBJ2-2	CASSQGQGSRAGELFF
TRBV7-2	TRBJ2-5	CASSFGPEAQYF
TRBV7-6	TRBJ1-1	CASSLGGGSTEAFF
TRBV9	TRBJ1-1	CASSVAGGIIDTEAFF
TRBV9	TRBJ1-4	CASSGDRGADEKLFF
TRBV7-2	TRBJ2-2	CASTRIRTSGGFTGELFF
TRBV9	TRBJ2-5	CASSGRQGGGETQYF
TRBV7-2	TRBJ2-1	CASSFTGSSLYNEQFF
TRBV28	TRBJ1-3	CASSLVGRGDTIYF
TRBV5-8	TRBJ1-1	CASSAPQGARTEAFF
TRBV6-4	TRBJ2-5	CASSDSTSGQETQYF
TRBV24-1	TRBJ2-5	CATSEPGQGETQYF
TRBV27	TRBJ2-5	CASRRRGSEMVDQYF
TRBV5-8	TRBJ2-1	CASSTISRLAVYNEQFF
TRBV5-5	TRBJ1-1	CASSRGTSGEAFF
TRBV6-5	TRBJ2-1	CASREISYNEQFF
TRBV7-2	TRBJ2-3	CASSLVRTKGTDTQYF
TRBV5-1	TRBJ2-7	CASSSRQGTYEQYF
TRBV27	TRBJ2-7	CASRKGLAGGVPYEQYF
TRBV7-6	TRBJ2-7	CASSLGSGGSSSYEQYF
TRBV7-3	TRBJ2-2	CASSVTGINTGELFF
TRBV25-1	TRBJ2-7	CASSDPSGGYYEQYF
TRBV19	TRBJ1-5	CASSRTGDNQPQHF
TRBV28	TRBJ1-5	CASSLPGTGQPQHF
TRBV3-1/TRBV3-2	TRBJ1-2	CASSHLQGRHYGYTF
TRBV6-2/TRBV6-3	TRBJ1-2	CASSYSWQGYGYTF
TRBV7-2	TRBJ2-5	CASSALRGIQETQYF
TRBV30	TRBJ1-1	CAWSVSSRGSWTEAFF
TRBV28	TRBJ1-1	CAARANTEAFF
TRBV14	TRBJ2-5	CASSRTSGSETQYF
TRBV5-1	TRBJ2-5	CASSLAVGGLKTQYF
TRBV4-1	TRBJ2-3	CASSHPRGTGGTDTQYF
TRBV7-2	TRBJ2-5	CASSLGGGFETQYF
TRBV11-2	TRBJ2-7	CASSRRGGEQYF